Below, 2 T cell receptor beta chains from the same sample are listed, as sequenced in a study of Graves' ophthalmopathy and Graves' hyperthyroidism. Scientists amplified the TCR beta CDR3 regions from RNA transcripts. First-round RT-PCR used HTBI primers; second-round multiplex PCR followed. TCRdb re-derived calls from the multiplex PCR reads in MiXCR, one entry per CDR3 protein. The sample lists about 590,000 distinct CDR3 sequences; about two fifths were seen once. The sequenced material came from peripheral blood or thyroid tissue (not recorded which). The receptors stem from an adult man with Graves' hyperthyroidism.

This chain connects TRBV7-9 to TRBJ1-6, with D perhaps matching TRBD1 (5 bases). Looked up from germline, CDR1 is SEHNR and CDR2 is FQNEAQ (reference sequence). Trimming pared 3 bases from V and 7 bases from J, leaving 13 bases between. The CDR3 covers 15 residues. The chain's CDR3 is CASSLATGPNSPLHF. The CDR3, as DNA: TGTGCCAGCAGCTTGGCCACGGGACCAAATTCACCCCTCCACTTT.

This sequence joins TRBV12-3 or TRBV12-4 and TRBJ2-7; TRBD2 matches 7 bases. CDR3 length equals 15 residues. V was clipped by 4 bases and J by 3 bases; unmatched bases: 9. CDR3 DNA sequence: TGTGCCAGCAGTTCTGCGGGAGTATGTCGCTACGAGCAGTACTTC. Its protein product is CASSSAGVCRYEQYF.